The 13 T cell receptor beta chains reported below all come from one sample, sequenced in a study of shared T cell receptors in the human thymus. Using immunoSEQ multiplex PCR, the repertoire was profiled, and TCRdb retains in-frame clones only, with some absent. The top ten clones hold approximately 0.02% of a sample with over 350,000 clones, roughly 94% of them seen once. Sequenced: thymocytes. The origin of the receptors is a human donor.

The chain employs TRBV19 and TRBJ2-1, with 7 bases matching TRBD2. Germline CDR1 reads LNHDA; CDR2 reads SQIVND (reference sequence). This CDR3 region has 12 residues. V lost 5 bases to trimming and J lost 9 bases; unmatched junction nucleotides: 4. CDR3 nucleotide sequence: TGTGCCAGTAGTTCCCGACTAGCTGAGCAGTTCTTC. Translated: CASSSRLAEQFF.

The rearrangement links TRBV9 to TRBJ2-3, with unresolved D. CDR3 length equals 16 residues. Trimming left V 5 bases short and J 2 bases short, with 18 bases between. Per the germline V gene, CDR1 is SGDLS and CDR2 is YYNGEE. The CDR3 sequence is CASSLLPYTATDTQYF. In nucleotides, the CDR3 is TGTGCCAGCAGTCTCCTACCCTACACTGCCACAGATACGCAGTATTTT.

The J gene is TRBJ2-1, the V gene TRBV13; 10 positions agree with TRBD1. In germline, CDR1 is PRHDT, CDR2 FYEKMQ (reference sequence). V shed 2 bases, J shed 5 bases, and the junction held 3 bases outside the gene matches. The length of the CDR3 is 15 residues. The DNA for the CDR3 is TGTGCCAGCAGCTTATCGGACAGGGGGAACAATGAGCAGTTCTTC. Encoded protein: CASSLSDRGNNEQFF. Supplemented by reference TRBV13 and TRBJ2-1, the full variable domain reads AAGVIQSPRHLIKEKRETATLKCYPIPRHDTVYWYQQGPGQDPQFLISFYEKMQSDKGSIPDRFSAQQFSDYHSELNMSSLELGDSALYFCASSLSDRGNNEQFFGPGTRLTVL.

This clone was observed once. The V and J genes are TRBV28 and TRBJ1-4; no clear D. The CDR3 sequence is 13 residues long. CDR1 MDHEN and CDR2 SYDVKM come from the germline V gene. Trimming stripped 3 bases from V and 4 bases from J, with 6 bases between. As DNA, the CDR3 is TGTGCCAGCAGTTTGACTGGTAATGAAAAACTGTTTTTT. Its protein product is CASSLTGNEKLFF.

The chain links TRBV5-1 to TRBJ2-5; D perhaps matches TRBD2 (7 bases). The CDR3 covers 16 residues. Trimming shortened V by 2 bases and J by 5 bases, and 19 bases separated the two germline ends. In germline, CDR1 is SGHRS, CDR2 YFSETQ. The CDR3 here is CASSLEGGARRETQYF. The CDR3 DNA sequence: TGCGCCAGCAGCTTAGAGGGGGGGGCGAGGCGGGAGACCCAGTACTTC.

The V gene is TRBV15, the J gene TRBJ1-1, with D tentatively TRBD1 (5 bases). V lost 4 bases, J lost 1 base, and 22 bases lay in between. The CDR3 is 18 residues long. Germline V gives CDR1 LNHNV, CDR2 YYDKDF (reference sequence). CDR3 residues: CATSTHLRKQVTNTEAFF. CDR3 nucleotide sequence: TGTGCCACCAGCACCCACCTTAGGAAACAGGTGACGAACACTGAAGCTTTCTTT.

In its sample, this clone was seen once. The V gene is TRBV6-5, the J gene TRBJ1-5, with D possibly matching TRBD1 (6 bases). The CDR3 covers 15 residues. V was clipped by 5 bases and J by 6 bases, with 17 bases between them. The germline CDR1 and CDR2 sequences are MNHEY and SVGAGI. Written as DNA, the CDR3 is TGTGCCAGCAGTAGTGGACAGACCAAACCTCAGCCCCAGCATTTT. The encoded protein is CASSSGQTKPQPQHF.

The V gene is TRBV7-9, the J gene TRBJ1-3; the D is unclear. Trimming removed 5 bases from V and 7 bases from J, with 18 bases in between. The CDR3 runs 15 residues. Germline V gives CDR1 SEHNR, CDR2 FQNEAQ (reference sequence). The CDR3 DNA sequence: TGTGCCAGCAGCCCACTTACGGGCCCGTCGAACACCATATATTTT. Protein product: CASSPLTGPSNTIYF.

This clone was picked up one time. This rearrangement joins TRBV27 to TRBJ2-7; 9 bases map to TRBD1. Germline values: CDR1 MNHEY, CDR2 SMNVEV (reference sequence). V was pared by 3 bases and J by 3 bases, with 3 bases of the junction left unmatched. CDR3 size: 14 residues. The CDR3 is CASSFVGQGYEQYF. In DNA form, the CDR3 reads TGTGCCAGCAGTTTCGTGGGACAGGGCTACGAGCAGTACTTC.

V usage is TRBV25-1 and J usage is TRBJ2-2; 7 nucleotides align to TRBD1. Germline assignment: CDR1 MGHDK and CDR2 SYGVNS. The CDR3 is made up of 14 amino acids. J gave up 0 bases and V 6 bases, and 1 base lay outside the gene matches. Written as DNA, the CDR3 is TGTGCCAGCAGGGACAGGTCGAACACCGGGGAGCTGTTTTTT. Translating it yields CASRDRSNTGELFF.

This chain uses TRBV25-1 with TRBJ1-1, with D uncertain. Germline V lookup: CDR1 MGHDK, CDR2 SYGVNS. This CDR3 contains 14 residues. V gave up 5 bases and J gave up 3 bases, with 13 bases separating them. Here the CDR3 reads CASSSLGFHTEAFF. In DNA form, the CDR3 reads TGTGCCAGCAGTTCTTTAGGGTTTCACACTGAAGCTTTCTTT.

The chain combines TRBV18 with TRBJ1-5; the D gene is possibly TRBD1 (5 bases). Trimming cost V 3 bases and J 7 bases, with 10 bases left between them. Per germline, CDR1 KGHSH and CDR2 LQKENI. There are 13 residues in the CDR3. CDR3 DNA: TGTGCCAGCTCACCCCAGGGAGGCCAGCCCCAGCATTTT. Translating gives CASSPQGGQPQHF.

The chain combines TRBV9 with TRBJ1-2; 7 nucleotides align to TRBD1. Trimming cost V 3 bases and J 7 bases; bases outside gene matches: 9. CDR3 size: 14 residues. CDR1 and CDR2 (germline): SGDLS, YYNGEE. CDR3 bases: TGTGCCAGCAGCGACTTTGAGGGGGCGCGTGGCTACACCTTC. It codes for CASSDFEGARGYTF. Together with reference TRBV9 and TRBJ1-2, the CDR3 gives the full variable domain: DSGVTQTPKHLITATGQRVTLRCSPRSGDLSVYWYQQSLDQGLQFLIQYYNGEERAKGNILERFSAQQFPDLHSELNLSSLELGDSALYFCASSDFEGARGYTFGSGTRLTVV.